This T cell receptor beta chain appears in the sequencing data of a study of blood T cell repertoires in COVID-19. Study at large: Samples representing acute and convalescent COVID-19 were sourced from the United States, Italy and Spain. The analysed material was cDNA or gDNA that came from T cells, B-cell-depleted T cells, or PBMCs.

The authors' processing: Nucleated cell counts were estimated from reference gene primer amplification. Assay: immunoSEQ multiplex PCR; the TCRdb copy retains only in-frame clones and omits some. V and J calls and clone size follow that table, whereas D and trimming were derived from the DNA. Of around 200,000 clones listed, around 87% are singletons. Germline V gene lookup returns CDR1 MDHEN and CDR2 SYDVKM. Trimming at V came to 5 bases and at J to 6 bases, leaving 6 bases not matched to a gene. The CDR3 consists of 15 residues. V is TRBV28 and J is TRBJ1-6; 8 positions agree with TRBD1. Sequencing input: peripheral blood. The origin of this receptor is a man in his forties or fifties with active or convalescent COVID-19. The CDR3 region has the DNA TGTGCCAGCAGTCCCCCGACAGGGGCTAATTCACCCCTCCACTTT. Amino acid sequence: CASSPPTGANSPLHF.